These 31 T cell receptor beta chains share one sample of origin, sequenced in a study of blood T cell repertoires in COVID-19. The method was immunoSEQ multiplex PCR; TCRdb's version includes in-frame clones alone and lacks a portion of them. This sample has around 150,000 clones, with around four fifths found just once. Source material: peripheral blood. The receptors originated from a woman of 80 years or more with acute or convalescent COVID-19.

The chain couples TRBV10-3 to TRBJ2-6, with D hard to call. CDR1 and CDR2 from the germline V gene are ENHRY and SYGVKD. Trimming left V 3 bases short and J 2 bases short, with 11 bases between. This CDR3 has 16 amino acids. In DNA, the CDR3 is TGTGCCATCAGTGACAGAGGTTCTACTGGGGCCAACGTCCTGACTTTC. Amino acid sequence: CAISDRGSTGANVLTF.

V and J are TRBV10-2 and TRBJ2-5; 16 bases match TRBD2. The CDR3 length is 17 residues. CDR1 WSHSY and CDR2 SAAADI come from the germline V gene. V gave up 6 bases and J gave up 1 base; unmatched junction bases: 5. The CDR3 nucleotides are TGCGCCAGCAGGGCCGGGACTAGCGGGGGGGGCCAAGAGACCCAGTACTTC. As protein: CASRAGTSGGGQETQYF.

The chain couples TRBV4-1 to TRBJ2-1, with D tentatively TRBD2 (5 bases). The CDR3 is 15 amino acids. Trimming shortened V by 4 bases and J by 5 bases, and 15 bases separated the two germline ends. Per the germline V gene, CDR1 is MGHRA and CDR2 is YSYEKL. DNA of the CDR3: TGCGCCAGCAGCCTAAGCGGCGCGAAAGACAATGAGCAGTTCTTC. Protein product: CASSLSGAKDNEQFF.

The CDR3 here is CASSLVTRGDTQYF. The CDR3 bases are TGTGCCAGCAGCTTAGTGACACGGGGGGATACGCAGTATTTT. The chain is built from TRBV7-2 and TRBJ2-3; D perhaps matches TRBD2 (6 bases). Trimming took off 1 base at V and 6 bases at J, with 11 bases between the two ends. CDR1 is SGHTA, CDR2 FQGNSA, per germline. CDR3 length: 14 residues.

The rearrangement joins TRBV5-1 to TRBJ2-2; 11 positions agree with TRBD2. With V trimmed by 3 bases and J by 3 bases, 1 base remained unmatched. The CDR3 loop spans 15 amino acids. CDR1 is SGHRS, CDR2 YFSETQ, per germline. CDR3 DNA: TGCGCCAGCAGCTCACTAGCGGGAGACACCGGGGAGCTGTTTTTT. Translating it yields CASSSLAGDTGELFF. The variable domain in full, completed from reference TRBV5-1 and TRBJ2-2, reads KAGVTQTPRYLIKTRGQQVTLSCSPISGHRSVSWYQQTPGQGLQFLFEYFSETQRNKGNFPGRFSGRQFSNSRSEMNVSTLELGDSALYLCASSSLAGDTGELFFGEGSRLTVL.

The rearrangement joins TRBV9 to TRBJ2-3; 8 bases agree with TRBD2. Per the germline V gene, CDR1 is SGDLS and CDR2 is YYNGEE. V gave up 4 bases and J gave up 2 bases; unmatched junction bases: 12. The CDR3 has 17 amino acids. The CDR3 spells CASSTPLAALPTDTQYF. The CDR3 DNA reads as TGTGCCAGCAGCACCCCACTAGCGGCCTTACCCACAGATACGCAGTATTTT. Variable domain in full (rest from reference TRBV9 and TRBJ2-3): DSGVTQTPKHLITATGQRVTLRCSPRSGDLSVYWYQQSLDQGLQFLIQYYNGEERAKGNILERFSAQQFPDLHSELNLSSLELGDSALYFCASSTPLAALPTDTQYFGPGTRLTVL.

This chain connects TRBV7-9 to TRBJ2-7; a possible D gene is TRBD2 (6 bases). CDR3 length equals 14 residues. In germline, CDR1 is SEHNR, CDR2 FQNEAQ (reference sequence). Trimming left V 6 bases short and J 2 bases short, with 14 bases between. CDR3 region: CASRESGWPYEQYF. In nucleotides, the CDR3 is TGTGCCAGCAGAGAGAGCGGGTGGCCCTACGAGCAGTACTTC.

The CDR3 nucleotides are TGTGCCTGGAGTGCAGCCCAGAGGGGCTACACCTTC. Its protein is CAWSAAQRGYTF. The chain joins TRBV30 to TRBJ1-2, with no clear D. Deletions cut 1 base from V and 8 bases from J, with 11 bases between. This CDR3 contains 12 residues. CDR1 is GTSNPN, CDR2 SVGIG, per germline (reference sequence).

This clone has a single count. The chain carries TRBV6-1 and TRBJ1-1; 10 bases are shared with TRBD1. Trimming at V came to 3 bases and at J to 5 bases, leaving 6 bases not matched to a gene. Germline assignment: CDR1 MNHNS and CDR2 SASEGT. This CDR3 is built from 15 residues. The CDR3 DNA is TGTGCCAGCAGTGATGGGACAGGGGTACGGACTGAAGCTTTCTTT. Translation gives CASSDGTGVRTEAFF.

V gene TRBV7-7 combines with J gene TRBJ2-1; 11 bases fit TRBD1. The CDR3 covers 15 residues. The V segment lost 1 base and the J segment 7 bases; nucleotides outside the gene matches: 3. Germline V lookup: CDR1 SSHAT, CDR2 FNYEAQ (reference sequence). The CDR3 protein is CASSLGGDRGNEQFF. The CDR3 coding sequence is TGTGCCAGCAGCTTAGGTGGGGACAGGGGGAATGAGCAGTTCTTC.

This chain uses TRBV19 with TRBJ1-4; 7 bases agree with TRBD1. V lost 3 bases and J lost 8; bases outside the gene matches: 12. This CDR3 region has 16 residues. Per the germline V gene, CDR1 is LNHDA and CDR2 is SQIVND (reference sequence). The CDR3 spells CASSIGATGAGEKLFF. The CDR3, as DNA: TGTGCCAGTAGTATTGGCGCTACAGGGGCGGGAGAAAAACTGTTTTTT. The full variable domain, in which reference TRBV19 and TRBJ1-4 provide the parts outside the CDR3, is DGGITQSPKYLFRKEGQNVTLSCEQNLNHDAMYWYRQDPGQGLRLIYYSQIVNDFQKGDIAEGYSVSREKKESFPLTVTSAQKNPTAFYLCASSIGATGAGEKLFFGSGTQLSVL.

This chain links TRBV5-4 with TRBJ1-3; D uncertain. Trimming left V 0 bases short and J 4 bases short, with 8 bases between. This CDR3 contains 14 residues. In germline, CDR1 is SGHNT, CDR2 YYREEE (reference sequence). In DNA, the CDR3 is TGTGCCAGCAGCTTGGCGGGAGGCGGAAACACCATATATTTT. Translating gives CASSLAGGGNTIYF.

The rearrangement joins TRBV6-5 to TRBJ2-1; D might be TRBD1 (5 bases). From germline, CDR1 is MNHEY and CDR2 SVGAGI. V gave up 6 bases and J gave up 0 bases, with 9 bases separating them. This CDR3 has 14 amino acids. CDR3 sequence (DNA): TGTGCCAGCAGGGGGCTAGACTCCTACAATGAGCAGTTCTTC. Protein product: CASRGLDSYNEQFF.

The chain couples TRBV30 to TRBJ1-2; a weak D match, TRBD1 (5 bases). Germline V gene sequence: CDR1 GTSNPN, CDR2 SVGIG (reference sequence). CDR3 length equals 13 residues. V lost 2 bases to trimming and J lost 4 bases, with 11 bases between them. CDR3 in amino acids: CAWSMGQVYGYTF. The CDR3 region has the DNA TGTGCCTGGAGTATGGGGCAGGTCTATGGCTACACCTTC.

The table lists this clone with a count of one. The chain links TRBV7-6 to TRBJ1-2, with a weak D call TRBD1 (5 bases). The ends were cut back, 2 bases at V and 8 bases at J, with 18 bases in the middle. CDR1 SGHVS and CDR2 FNYEAQ come from the germline V gene. This CDR3 is built from 15 residues. For the CDR3, the DNA is TGTGCCAGCAGCTTAAAGCCCGGGGCCGGGAGGGGCTACACCTTC. It codes for CASSLKPGAGRGYTF.

The V call is TRBV3-1 (or the pseudogene TRBV3-2), the J call TRBJ2-1, with 9 bases aligning to TRBD2. The CDR3 is 18 amino acids. Unmatched junction bases numbered 9, after V lost 2 bases and J lost 1 base. CDR1 LGHDT and CDR2 YNNKEL come from the germline V gene (reference sequence). The DNA for the CDR3 is TGTGCCAGCAGCCAACTAACTAGCGGGCCTTTTTCCTACAATGAGCAGTTCTTC. Its protein product is CASSQLTSGPFSYNEQFF.

This sequence joins TRBV6-5 and TRBJ2-1; 10 bases match TRBD2. Trimming took 9 bases from V and 6 from J; bases not matched to a gene: 8. The germline V gene encodes CDR1 MNHEY and CDR2 SVGAGI. The CDR3 has 14 amino acids. The CDR3 loop reads CASSSGLAFNEQFF. The DNA of the CDR3 is TGTGCCAGTTCCTCGGGACTAGCGTTCAATGAGCAGTTCTTC.

This clone was observed once. The rearrangement joins TRBV5-1 to TRBJ2-5; tentative D call: TRBD2 (6 bases). The germline V and J ends were trimmed by 6 bases and 1 base, with 13 bases remaining between them. The CDR3 spans 14 residues. Germline lookup yields CDR1 SGHRS and CDR2 YFSETQ. CDR3: CASTLGTFQETQYF. As DNA, the CDR3 is TGCGCCAGCACCCTCGGGACTTTCCAAGAGACCCAGTACTTC.

The gene calls are TRBV18 and TRBJ1-2; D gene uncertain. This CDR3 is 16 amino acids long. Germline lookup yields CDR1 KGHSH and CDR2 LQKENI. Trimming stripped 2 bases from V and 2 bases from J, with 15 bases between. CDR3 in amino acids: CASSPDNQALNYGYTF. The CDR3 region has the DNA TGTGCCAGCTCACCAGATAATCAGGCGTTAAACTATGGCTACACCTTC. Full variable domain (outside the CDR3, taken from reference TRBV18 and TRBJ1-2): NAGVMQNPRHLVRRRGQEARLRCSPMKGHSHVYWYRQLPEEGLKFMVYLQKENIIDESGMPKERFSAEFPKEGPSILRIQQVVRGDSAAYFCASSPDNQALNYGYTFGSGTRLTVV.

This clone appeared once. The CDR3 bases are TGTGCCAGTAGTTTAGCGGGAGGGTCAATGAGGGCTGAGCAGTTCTTC. It codes for CASSLAGGSMRAEQFF. This chain links TRBV19 with TRBJ2-1; TRBD2 matches at 11 bases. This CDR3 has 16 residues. The trim removed 5 bases at V and 9 bases at J, leaving 12 bases unmatched. Germline-derived CDR1 and CDR2 are LNHDA and SQIVND (reference sequence).

The gene calls are TRBV4-3 and TRBJ1-1; D may be TRBD1 (6 bases). Deletions cut 6 bases from V and 3 bases from J, with 11 bases between. Germline assignment: CDR1 LGHNA and CDR2 YSLEER. CDR3 length: 13 amino acids. The CDR3 DNA follows: TGCGCCAGCAGGGGGAGGGGGGACACTGAAGCTTTCTTT. It specifies CASRGRGDTEAFF.

In its sample, this clone was seen once. The chain is built from TRBV21-1 and TRBJ1-1; the table assigns TRBD1, which was not confirmed against the DNA. TRBV21-1 counts as a pseudogene. The CDR3 consists of 12 residues. CDR3 nucleotides: TGTGCCAGCAGCAAACAAAGCAGGGAAGCTTTCTTT. It specifies CASSKQSREAFF.

This clone was seen more than once but under ten times. The chain links TRBV6-1 to TRBJ2-1; maybe TRBD1 (5 bases). CDR3 length: 15 residues. Germline V gene data show CDR1 as MNHNS and CDR2 as SASEGT. Trimming cost V 2 bases and J 2 bases, with 10 bases left between them. CDR3 bases: TGTGCCAGCAGTGAAAGGGGCGCAGCCTACAATGAGCAGTTCTTC. It yields the protein CASSERGAAYNEQFF.

This chain uses TRBV4-3 with TRBJ2-3; 7 nucleotides align to TRBD1. CDR1 is LGHNA, CDR2 YSLEER, per germline. This CDR3 has 15 residues. With V trimmed by 6 bases and J by 0 bases, 6 bases remained unmatched. In DNA form, the CDR3 reads TGCGCCAGCAGAGTAGGGGGCGGAAGCACAGATACGCAGTATTTT. It yields the protein CASRVGGGSTDTQYF.

The chain recombines TRBV10-2 with TRBJ2-1, with TRBD2 as a possible D gene (5 bases). The ends were cut back, 3 bases at V and 7 bases at J, with 10 bases in the middle. CDR3 length equals 13 residues. CDR1 is WSHSY and CDR2 is SAAADI in the germline V gene. DNA of the CDR3: TGCGCCAGCAGTGAAATTCGGGGAAATGAGCAGTTCTTC. Amino acids: CASSEIRGNEQFF.

The chain links TRBV7-2 to TRBJ1-2; no definite D call. Germline values: CDR1 SGHTA, CDR2 FQGNSA. The CDR3 consists of 14 residues. The V end was cut by 1 base, the J end by 9 bases, with 15 bases between. In DNA, the CDR3 is TGTGCCAGCAGCTTAGTAGGCGGGGAGTTAAGCTACACCTTC. Residues: CASSLVGGELSYTF.

The V call is TRBV7-2, the J call TRBJ2-3; D might be TRBD2 (5 bases). Trimming pared 2 bases from V and 0 bases from J, leaving 6 bases between. The length of the CDR3 is 14 residues. Germline loops: CDR1 SGHTA, CDR2 FQGNSA. CDR3 amino acids: CASSLKRSTDTQYF. CDR3 sequence (DNA): TGTGCCAGCAGCTTAAAGCGGAGCACAGATACGCAGTATTTT.

The chain has TRBV15 and TRBJ2-1, with 11 bases that match TRBD2. The CDR3 is made up of 15 amino acids. The V gene's germline CDR1 is LNHNV and CDR2 YYDKDF (reference sequence). The junction had 2 bases not matched to a gene; V was cut back by 4 bases and J by 3 bases. The CDR3 loop reads CATSIGTSGYNEQFF. The DNA of the CDR3 is TGTGCCACCAGCATAGGGACTAGCGGCTACAATGAGCAGTTCTTC. Full variable domain (missing parts from reference TRBV15 and TRBJ2-1): DAMVIQNPRYQVTQFGKPVTLSCSQTLNHNVMYWYQQKSSQAPKLLFHYYDKDFNNEADTPDNFQSRRPNTSFCFLDIRSPGLGDTAMYLCATSIGTSGYNEQFFGPGTRLTVL.

V usage is TRBV18 and J usage is TRBJ1-4; D is uncertain. Per germline, CDR1 KGHSH and CDR2 LQKENI. The CDR3 runs 14 residues. Trimming took off 4 bases at V and 8 bases at J, with 14 bases between the two ends. As DNA, the CDR3 is TGTGCCAGCTCACGATCGGGAAGCGAGGAAAAACTGTTTTTT. This codes for CASSRSGSEEKLFF.

This chain joins TRBV7-9 and TRBJ2-7; 13 nucleotides line up with TRBD2. Per the germline V gene, CDR1 is SEHNR and CDR2 is FQNEAQ (reference sequence). The CDR3 totals 15 residues. V trimming: 5 bases; J trimming: 2 bases; junction bases outside the gene matches: 3. CDR3 nucleotide sequence: TGTGCCAGCAGCCAGGGACTAGCGGGAACCTACGAGCAGTACTTC. This sequence encodes CASSQGLAGTYEQYF.

The J gene is TRBJ1-5, the V gene TRBV6-4; TRBD1 is a possible D gene (6 bases). The length of the CDR3 is 13 residues. The germline V gene encodes CDR1 MRHNA and CDR2 SNTAGT. V lost 6 bases and J lost 6, with 12 bases in between. CDR3 in DNA: TGTGCCAGCAGCCCCACCAGGGGTCAGCCCCAGCATTTT. The encoded protein is CASSPTRGQPQHF.